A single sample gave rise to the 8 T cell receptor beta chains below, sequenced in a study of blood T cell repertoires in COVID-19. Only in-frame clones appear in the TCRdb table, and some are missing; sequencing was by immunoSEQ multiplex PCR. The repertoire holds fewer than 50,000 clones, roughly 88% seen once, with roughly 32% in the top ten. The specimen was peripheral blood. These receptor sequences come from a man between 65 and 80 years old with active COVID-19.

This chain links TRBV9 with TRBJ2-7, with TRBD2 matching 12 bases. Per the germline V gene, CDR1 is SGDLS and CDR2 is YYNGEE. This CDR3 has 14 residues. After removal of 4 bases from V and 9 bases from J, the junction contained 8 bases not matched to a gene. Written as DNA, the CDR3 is TGTGCCAGCAGCTCCCTGACTAGCGGGGGTCGGCAGTACTTC. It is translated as CASSSLTSGGRQYF.

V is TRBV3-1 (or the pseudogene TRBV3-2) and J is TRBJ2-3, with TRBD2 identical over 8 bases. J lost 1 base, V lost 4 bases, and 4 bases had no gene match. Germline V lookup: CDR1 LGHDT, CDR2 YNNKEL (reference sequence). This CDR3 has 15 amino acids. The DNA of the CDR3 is TGTGCCAGCAGCCTGCGGGGGGACGGCACAGATACGCAGTATTTT. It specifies CASSLRGDGTDTQYF.

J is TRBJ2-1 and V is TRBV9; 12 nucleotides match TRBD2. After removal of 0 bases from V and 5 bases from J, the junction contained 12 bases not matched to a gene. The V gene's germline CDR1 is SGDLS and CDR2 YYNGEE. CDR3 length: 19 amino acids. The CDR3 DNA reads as TGTGCCAGCAGCGTAGAACCCTCTCCACTAGCGGGAGGAAACAATGAGCAGTTCTTC. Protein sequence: CASSVEPSPLAGGNNEQFF.

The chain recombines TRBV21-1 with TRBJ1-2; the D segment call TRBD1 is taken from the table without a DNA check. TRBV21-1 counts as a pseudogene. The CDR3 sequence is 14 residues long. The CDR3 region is CASSDYRGNYGYTF. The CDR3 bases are TGTGCCAGCAGCGATTACAGGGGGAACTATGGCTACACCTTC.

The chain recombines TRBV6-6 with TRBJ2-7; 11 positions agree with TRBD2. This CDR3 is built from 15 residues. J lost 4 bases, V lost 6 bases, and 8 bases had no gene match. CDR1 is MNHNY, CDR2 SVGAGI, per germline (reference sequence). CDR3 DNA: TGTGCCAGCAGCCAAACTAGCGGGGGACCTTACGAGCAGTACTTC. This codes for CASSQTSGGPYEQYF.

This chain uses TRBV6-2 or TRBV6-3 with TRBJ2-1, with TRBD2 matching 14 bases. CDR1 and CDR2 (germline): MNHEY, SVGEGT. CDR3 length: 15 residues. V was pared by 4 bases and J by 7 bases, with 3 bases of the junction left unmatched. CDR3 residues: CASSFRLAGGNEQFF. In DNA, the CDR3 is TGTGCCAGCAGTTTCCGACTAGCGGGAGGGAATGAGCAGTTCTTC.

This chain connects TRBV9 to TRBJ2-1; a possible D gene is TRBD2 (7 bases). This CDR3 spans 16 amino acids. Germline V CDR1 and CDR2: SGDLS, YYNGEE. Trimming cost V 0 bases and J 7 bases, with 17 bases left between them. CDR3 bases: TGTGCCAGCAGCGTAGCAACGGGGGGCGCGCGGAATGAGCAGTTCTTC. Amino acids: CASSVATGGARNEQFF.

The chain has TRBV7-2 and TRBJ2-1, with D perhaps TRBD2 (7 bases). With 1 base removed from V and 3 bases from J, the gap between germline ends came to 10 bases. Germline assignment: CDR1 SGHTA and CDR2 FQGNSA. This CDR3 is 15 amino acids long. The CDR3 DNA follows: TGTGCCAGCAGCTTAGAGGGGGACTACTACAATGAGCAGTTCTTC. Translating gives CASSLEGDYYNEQFF.